Shown below are 30 T cell receptor beta chains from a single sample sequenced in a study of blood T cell repertoires in COVID-19. Using immunoSEQ multiplex PCR, the repertoire was profiled, and TCRdb retains in-frame clones only, with some absent. The sample has 400,000 to 450,000 clones; approximately 90% are singletons. The specimen sequenced was peripheral blood. The receptors here all came from a man aged 18 to 29 with COVID-19, enrolled during active disease.

The genes are TRBV20-1 and TRBJ2-2; no clear D gene. V was cut by 3 bases and J by 4 bases, with 9 bases left in between. Germline CDR1 DFQATT, CDR2 SNEGSKA (reference sequence). The CDR3 spans 13 residues. CDR3 in DNA: TGCAGTGCTAGTTCTCCCGGCACCGGGGAGCTGTTTTTT. Protein product: CSASSPGTGELFF.

The V and J genes are TRBV10-3 and TRBJ1-5, with D perhaps TRBD1 (5 bases). The CDR3 is 13 residues long. Trimming removed 6 bases at V and 4 bases at J, with 10 bases between. Germline lookup yields CDR1 ENHRY and CDR2 SYGVKD. CDR3 bases: TGTGCCATCAGCCTACAGGAAAATCAGCCCCAGCATTTT. Protein: CAISLQENQPQHF.

The rearrangement joins TRBV2 to TRBJ2-2; 14 bases align to TRBD2. The V gene's germline CDR1 is SNHLY and CDR2 FYNNEI. With 5 bases clipped from V and 6 bases from J, the junction kept 8 bases outside the gene matches. This CDR3 is built from 17 residues. CDR3 protein: CASSPGLAGEFAGELFF. The CDR3 region has the DNA TGTGCCAGCAGTCCGGGACTAGCGGGGGAGTTCGCCGGGGAGCTGTTTTTT.

The chain has TRBV7-9 and TRBJ2-7; D may be TRBD2 (5 bases). Trimming removed 3 bases at V and 6 bases at J, with 9 bases between. Germline CDR1 is SEHNR and CDR2 is FQNEAQ (reference sequence). The CDR3 has 12 amino acids. The DNA for the CDR3 is TGTGCCAGCAGCTTTGGAAGCGGCGAGCAGTACTTC. Translation gives CASSFGSGEQYF.

The genes are TRBV4-1 and TRBJ1-1, with TRBD1 as a possible D gene (6 bases). Trimming took 3 bases from V and 4 from J, leaving 9 bases between them. The CDR3 contains 13 residues. The germline gives CDR1 MGHRA, CDR2 YSYEKL. The CDR3 coding sequence is TGCGCCAGCAGCCACACAGGGAGCACTGAAGCTTTCTTT. This translates into CASSHTGSTEAFF.

The genes are TRBV14 and TRBJ2-1, with a tentative D call TRBD1 (8 bases). V lost 5 bases and J lost 6, with 17 bases in between. Germline CDR1 and CDR2: SGHDN and FVKESK. The CDR3 has 15 amino acids. In nucleotides, the CDR3 is TGTGCCAGCAGCGGAAGACAGGGGAGGGGCAATGAGCAGTTCTTC. The encoded protein is CASSGRQGRGNEQFF.

The V call is TRBV11-3, the J call TRBJ2-2, with a possible D match to TRBD2 (5 bases). This CDR3 has 13 residues. Germline V CDR1 and CDR2: SGHNT, YENEEA. V lost 5 bases to trimming and J lost 6 bases, with 10 bases between them. The DNA for the CDR3 is TGTGCCAGCAGCCTAGTTAGCGCCGGGGAGCTGTTTTTT. This encodes CASSLVSAGELFF. Complete variable domain (other parts from reference TRBV11-3 and TRBJ2-2): EAGVVQSPRYKIIEKKQPVAFWCNPISGHNTLYWYLQNLGQGPELLIRYENEEAVDDSQLPKDRFSAERLKGVDSTLKIQPAELGDSAVYLCASSLVSAGELFFGEGSRLTVL.

CDR3 coding DNA: TGTGCCAGCAGTCTGACAGCTAACTATGGCTACACCTTC. It translates to CASSLTANYGYTF. The V and J genes are TRBV27 and TRBJ1-2, with a tentative D call TRBD1 (5 bases). The CDR3 has 13 residues. The V end was cut by 5 bases, the J end by 0 bases, with 7 bases between. CDR1 is MNHEY, CDR2 SMNVEV, per germline (reference sequence).

This clone was detected ten times or more. The chain employs TRBV19 and TRBJ1-1; 7 nucleotides match TRBD1. This CDR3 is 15 amino acids long. Unmatched junction bases numbered 8, after V lost 5 bases and J lost 2 bases. The germline CDR1 and CDR2 sequences are LNHDA and SQIVND (reference sequence). CDR3 loop: CASSSGDSYNTEAFF. The CDR3 DNA follows: TGTGCCAGTAGTTCTGGGGACAGCTACAACACTGAAGCTTTCTTT.

The chain joins TRBV7-9 to TRBJ1-2; TRBD1 aligns across 7 bases. CDR1 is SEHNR and CDR2 is FQNEAQ in the germline V gene (reference sequence). CDR3 length: 15 amino acids. J lost 7 bases, V lost 0 bases, and 8 bases had no gene match. This chain's CDR3 is CASSLAQEGAGGYTF. The CDR3 region has the DNA TGTGCCAGCAGCTTAGCCCAGGAGGGGGCCGGTGGCTACACCTTC. Full variable domain (outside the CDR3, taken from reference TRBV7-9 and TRBJ1-2): DTGVSQNPRHKITKRGQNVTFRCDPISEHNRLYWYRQTLGQGPEFLTYFQNEAQLEKSRLLSDRFSAERPKGSFSTLEIQRTEQGDSAMYLCASSLAQEGAGGYTFGSGTRLTVV.

This clone came up once. The chain combines TRBV7-6 with TRBJ2-6, with 7 bases lining up with TRBD1. The germline CDR1 and CDR2 sequences are SGHVS and FNYEAQ. J lost 2 bases, V lost 0 bases, and 4 bases had no gene match. This CDR3 has 17 residues. The CDR3 reads CASSLARQGTGANVLTF. In DNA, the CDR3 is TGTGCCAGCAGCTTAGCGAGACAGGGAACTGGGGCCAACGTCCTGACTTTC.

The V gene is TRBV19, the J gene TRBJ1-5; the D is unclear. CDR3 length equals 14 residues. Trimming left V 6 bases short and J 2 bases short, with 11 bases between. CDR1 is LNHDA, CDR2 SQIVND, per germline (reference sequence). The CDR3 loop reads CASRENTGNQPQHF. CDR3 DNA: TGTGCCAGTAGGGAGAATACGGGCAATCAGCCCCAGCATTTT. The variable domain in full, completed from reference TRBV19 and TRBJ1-5, reads DGGITQSPKYLFRKEGQNVTLSCEQNLNHDAMYWYRQDPGQGLRLIYYSQIVNDFQKGDIAEGYSVSREKKESFPLTVTSAQKNPTAFYLCASRENTGNQPQHFGDGTRLSIL.

This chain links TRBV29-1 with TRBJ2-6; D is undetermined. The CDR3 is 16 residues long. V lost 0 bases to trimming and J lost 0 bases, with 9 bases between them. Germline values: CDR1 SQVTM, CDR2 ANQGSEA. The CDR3 DNA sequence: TGCAGCGTTGAAGACCCGCGAGACTCTGGGGCCAACGTCCTGACTTTC. Amino acid sequence: CSVEDPRDSGANVLTF.

The V call is TRBV5-4, the J call TRBJ2-5; 8 nucleotides match TRBD1. Unmatched junction bases numbered 19, after V lost 5 bases and J lost 7 bases. Germline V gene sequence: CDR1 SGHNT, CDR2 YYREEE (reference sequence). The CDR3 is made up of 17 amino acids. CDR3 DNA: TGTGCCAGCAGACTGGGTCTGGGACAGGAGTCCCCAGGGACCCAGTACTTC. Protein sequence: CASRLGLGQESPGTQYF.

The chain combines TRBV9 with TRBJ2-6; D unclear. The germline V and J ends were trimmed by 4 bases and 0 bases, with 11 bases remaining between them. Germline V CDR1 and CDR2: SGDLS, YYNGEE. CDR3 length equals 16 residues. The CDR3 sequence is CASSFTQVSGANVLTF. CDR3 bases: TGTGCCAGCAGCTTCACCCAGGTCTCTGGGGCCAACGTCCTGACTTTC. The full variable domain, completed using reference TRBV9 and TRBJ2-6, is DSGVTQTPKHLITATGQRVTLRCSPRSGDLSVYWYQQSLDQGLQFLIQYYNGEERAKGNILERFSAQQFPDLHSELNLSSLELGDSALYFCASSFTQVSGANVLTFGAGSRLTVL.

The chain employs TRBV2 and TRBJ1-2; TRBD1 matches 7 bases. Trimming took 6 bases from V and 2 from J; bases not matched to a gene: 9. The CDR3 contains 15 residues. The germline V gene encodes CDR1 SNHLY and CDR2 FYNNEI. CDR3 amino acids: CASRRRDSPNYGYTF. Here the CDR3 DNA reads TGTGCCAGCAGGAGACGGGACAGTCCAAACTATGGCTACACCTTC. Using reference TRBV2 and TRBJ1-2 for the parts outside the CDR3, the full variable domain is EPEVTQTPSHQVTQMGQEVILRCVPISNHLYFYWYRQILGQKVEFLVSFYNNEISEKSEIFDDQFSVERPDGSNFTLKIRSTKLEDSAMYFCASRRRDSPNYGYTFGSGTRLTVV.

The chain combines TRBV3-1 (or the pseudogene TRBV3-2) with TRBJ2-1; 8 positions match TRBD2. Germline V gene lookup returns CDR1 LGHDT and CDR2 YNNKEL (reference sequence). There are 17 residues in the CDR3. Trimming cost V 0 bases and J 4 bases; bases outside gene matches: 8. In DNA, the CDR3 is TGTGCCAGCAGCCAAGAAAGTGGAGCGGGGGTATACAATGAGCAGTTCTTC. Translating gives CASSQESGAGVYNEQFF.

This sequence joins TRBV29-1 and TRBJ1-1, with D possibly TRBD1 on 6 matching bases. This CDR3 contains 14 residues. From germline, CDR1 is SQVTM and CDR2 ANQGSEA. Trimming took 8 bases from V and 3 from J, leaving 19 bases between them. For the CDR3, the DNA is TGCAGCACGGCAAAGGTCTGGGGGCACACTGAAGCTTTCTTT. This sequence encodes CSTAKVWGHTEAFF.

The chain carries TRBV5-4 and TRBJ1-2; TRBD1 agrees at 9 bases. V was pared by 0 bases and J by 4 bases, with 4 bases of the junction left unmatched. CDR1 SGHNT and CDR2 YYREEE come from the germline V gene (reference sequence). The CDR3 has 15 residues. CDR3 sequence reads: CASSLGDREIYGYTF. The CDR3 DNA reads TGTGCCAGCAGCTTGGGGGACAGGGAAATCTATGGCTACACCTTC.

V is TRBV13 and J is TRBJ2-7, with 10 bases fitting TRBD2. V gave up 4 bases and J gave up 11 bases; unmatched junction bases: 26. Germline CDR1 and CDR2: PRHDT and FYEKMQ (reference sequence). The CDR3 spans 19 residues. The CDR3, as DNA: TGTGCCAGCAGCTCCTCCACTAAATGGGGGTGGATAGCGGGAGGCCGGGAGTACTTC. It encodes CASSSSTKWGWIAGGREYF.

As to this clone: This sample also contains other DNA sequences that code for the same CDR3. The chain combines TRBV15 with TRBJ1-3; weak D call: TRBD1 (5 bases). Germline V lookup: CDR1 LNHNV, CDR2 YYDKDF (reference sequence). V was trimmed by 0 bases and J by 4 bases, leaving 7 bases between them. The CDR3 consists of 14 residues. CDR3 amino acids: CATSRDRGGNTIYF. In DNA form, the CDR3 reads TGTGCCACCAGCAGAGATCGGGGGGGAAACACCATATATTTT.

CDR3 sequence: CATRIELAGRNEQFF. CDR3 bases: TGTGCCACCCGAATTGAACTAGCGGGCCGGAATGAGCAGTTCTTC. This chain uses TRBV19 with TRBJ2-1, with 9 bases that match TRBD2. The CDR3 contains 15 residues. From germline, CDR1 is LNHDA and CDR2 SQIVND (reference sequence). V trimming: 10 bases; J trimming: 7 bases; junction bases outside the gene matches: 14.

The chain combines TRBV14 with TRBJ2-1; 7 nucleotides agree with TRBD1. The junction had 12 bases not matched to a gene; V was cut back by 4 bases and J by 6 bases. The germline CDR1 and CDR2 sequences are SGHDN and FVKESK. This CDR3 region has 16 residues. This chain's CDR3 is CASSPVKGGYGNEQFF. The CDR3 DNA sequence: TGTGCCAGCAGCCCAGTCAAAGGGGGCTACGGCAATGAGCAGTTCTTC. Combining the CDR3 with reference TRBV14 and TRBJ2-1 gives the whole variable domain EAGVTQFPSHSVIEKGQTVTLRCDPISGHDNLYWYRRVMGKEIKFLLHFVKESKQDESGMPNNRFLAERTGGTYSTLKVQPAELEDSGVYFCASSPVKGGYGNEQFFGPGTRLTVL.

The chain is built from TRBV4-2 and TRBJ2-1, with TRBD2 matching 8 bases. This CDR3 contains 20 residues. Trimming cost V 0 bases and J 9 bases; bases outside gene matches: 22. Looked up from germline, CDR1 is LGHNA and CDR2 is YNFKEQ. In DNA form, the CDR3 reads TGTGCCAGCAGCCAAGATAATGTCCTGGGGGGGACTAGTGGTCGGGGTGAGCAGTTCTTC. Amino acid sequence: CASSQDNVLGGTSGRGEQFF.

CDR3 sequence (DNA): TGCGCCAGCAGCTTGGACGGGGATTATGGTGGCTACACCTTC. Amino acids: CASSLDGDYGGYTF. This chain joins TRBV5-1 and TRBJ1-2, with unresolved D. V lost 0 bases and J lost 7, with 13 bases in between. Germline V CDR1 and CDR2: SGHRS, YFSETQ. CDR3 length: 14 amino acids.

The chain joins TRBV18 to TRBJ2-3; 9 bases align to TRBD2. With V trimmed by 2 bases and J by 5 bases, 14 bases remained unmatched. In germline, CDR1 is KGHSH, CDR2 LQKENI. This CDR3 region has 18 residues. The DNA of the CDR3 is TGTGCCAGCTCACCATGGGGAGTGCGGGAGGGCACGAAAGATACGCAGTATTTT. The encoded protein is CASSPWGVREGTKDTQYF.

The chain links TRBV5-5 to TRBJ2-5; TRBD2 agrees at 8 bases. The CDR3 spans 16 residues. CDR1 SGHKS and CDR2 YYEKEE come from the germline V gene (reference sequence). J gave up 1 base and V 0 bases, and 5 bases lay outside the gene matches. The CDR3 reads CASSLGAGTSQETQYF. The CDR3 DNA is TGTGCCAGCAGCTTGGGGGCCGGGACTAGCCAAGAGACCCAGTACTTC.

This clone appeared a single time. The chain links TRBV21-1 to TRBJ2-7; the table names TRBD2, a call not compared with the DNA. TRBV21-1 is reported as a pseudogene. CDR3 size: 14 residues. The CDR3 here is CASTSRIPVGEQYF. The CDR3 DNA is TGTGCCAGCACGTCGAGGATACCGGTCGGTGAGCAGTACTTC.

On this clone: At one end the junction does not follow the germline gene, possibly because of a read error. The V and J genes are TRBV7-9 and TRBJ2-2; D is perhaps TRBD1 (5 bases). This CDR3 spans 15 amino acids. Germline V gene data show CDR1 as SEHNR and CDR2 as FQNEAQ (reference sequence). DNA for the CDR3: TGTGCCAGCAGCTCCTCCCCAGGGATCACCGGAGAGCTGTTTTTT. Translated, it gives CASSSSPGITGELFF.

The table lists this clone with a few counts. V gene TRBV7-9 combines with J gene TRBJ2-2, with 7 bases aligning to TRBD2. This CDR3 is built from 16 residues. J lost 4 bases, V lost 5 bases, and 10 bases had no gene match. Germline V CDR1 and CDR2: SEHNR, FQNEAQ (reference sequence). CDR3 nucleotides: TGTGCCAGCAGCCCCTTGTCGGGAGGACGCACCGGGGAGCTGTTTTTT. Its translation is CASSPLSGGRTGELFF. Full variable domain (outside the CDR3, taken from reference TRBV7-9 and TRBJ2-2): DTGVSQNPRHKITKRGQNVTFRCDPISEHNRLYWYRQTLGQGPEFLTYFQNEAQLEKSRLLSDRFSAERPKGSFSTLEIQRTEQGDSAMYLCASSPLSGGRTGELFFGEGSRLTVL.